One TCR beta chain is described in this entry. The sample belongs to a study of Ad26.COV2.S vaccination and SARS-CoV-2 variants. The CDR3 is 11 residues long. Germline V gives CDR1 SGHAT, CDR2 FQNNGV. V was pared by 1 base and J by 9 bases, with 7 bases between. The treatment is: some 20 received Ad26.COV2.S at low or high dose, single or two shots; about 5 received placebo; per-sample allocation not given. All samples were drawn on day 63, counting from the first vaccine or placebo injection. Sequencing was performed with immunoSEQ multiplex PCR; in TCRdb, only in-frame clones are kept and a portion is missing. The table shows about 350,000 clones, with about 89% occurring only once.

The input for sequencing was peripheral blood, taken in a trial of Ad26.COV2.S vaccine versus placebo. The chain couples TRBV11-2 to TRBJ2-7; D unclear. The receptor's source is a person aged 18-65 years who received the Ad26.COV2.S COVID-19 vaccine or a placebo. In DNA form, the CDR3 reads TGTGCCAGCAGCTTAGGACCGGGGCAGTACTTC. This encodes CASSLGPGQYF.